The present T cell receptor (beta chain) was sequenced within a study of cytomegalovirus exposure and HLA in healthy donors (dated by TCRdb to the late 2010s). Regarding the research as a whole: In an earlier analysis of some 610 of the donors, around 290 Gb of sequence data and 100 million or so unique TCR beta sequences from roughly 180 million T cells were reported. Among the 398 genotyped donors, around 81% belonged to the genetic ancestry cluster associated with self-reported Caucasian donors. To study patterns of TCR occurrence, a later analysis re-analyzed previously published TCR beta repertoires from 650 to 750 donors and added high-resolution HLA genotyping. A later genetic analysis took genome-wide SNP genotypes for about three fifths of the roughly 700 donors and used that subset as a discovery cohort. To predict cytomegalovirus infection status, the study combined high-throughput TCR immunosequencing, statistical association of individual TCRs with disease status, and machine learning. Class I and class II HLA loci were covered by the typing at four-digit resolution. An early release covering over 500 HLA-typed donors comprised 250 to 350 gigabases of sequencing data and about 90 million unique TCR sequences. The number of typed donors differed by locus: roughly 629-640 for A, B, C, DRB1 and DQB1; some 500 for DQA1; approximately 600 for DPA1; and 400 to 480 for DPB1. On average, over 200,000 unique TCR beta nucleotide sequences were sequenced per donor among roughly 430 genotyped donors of the cohort, with roughly a sixth of those sequences being non-productive. Donor age, sex, ethnicity and CMV serostatus were collected together with the repertoire data. In the later analysis, no new phenotypic data were used to find candidate immune exposures; instead, reliance was placed on TCR beta sequences and their occurrence across donors. An earlier analysis of 587 of the donors applied high-throughput TCR beta sequencing to assess whether each TCR beta V gene segment acted as functional or pseudogenic. Roughly 5 DR-DQ haplotypes were treated as single units for association and clustering because of strong linkage in the cohort. The aim of the study was to test whether cataloging public T cell receptors could identify signatures of past pathogen exposure. The study used immunosequencing to profile the T cell repertoires of some 600 subjects and linked those repertoires to cytomegalovirus serostatus. Every discovery cohort repertoire had been produced on one sequencing platform. Besides the first cohort of 666 subjects, a separate validation cohort made up of around 120 different subjects was used.

Library creation used the immunoSEQ multiplex PCR assay. For the multiplex PCR, a mixture combining 60 forward primers for TCR Vbeta segments and 13 reverse primers for TCR Jbeta segments was used. A multiplex PCR assay on genomic DNA amplified the CDR3 region of rearranged TCR beta genes. The amplified TCR beta libraries were sequenced on the Illumina HiSeq System as 87-base-pair reads. The published analysis was carried out like this. In a later analysis, 70 million to 95 million unique TCR beta chains were counted across the approximately 640 repertoires, and roughly 11 million of these chains were shared by at least two donors. Raw reads were error-corrected and collapsed into unique sequences with a nearest-neighbor algorithm that merged closely related sequences to remove PCR and sequencing errors. Alignment of CDR3 sequences to IMGT reference sequences was used to assign V, D and J gene segments. For a sequence to be retained, a match of at least six nucleotides to both a V gene segment and a J gene segment was required. Rearrangements were called productive when the CDR3 lacked stop codons and stayed in frame with V and J; all others were non-productive. CDR3 was defined by IMGT convention, running from the second conserved V-encoded cysteine to the conserved J-encoded phenylalanine. The earlier analysis of about 500 of the donors excluded sequences that lacked an unambiguous match to a single V gene segment. In an earlier analysis of several hundred of the donors, a V segment was called functional when productive rearrangements were above 56.7%, and segregating when the standard deviation between donors exceeded 5%. A statistical classification framework was built for diagnosing cytomegalovirus status from the catalog of TCR beta chain sequences. V and J gene assignment, in a later analysis, came from comparing TCR nucleotide sequences with IMGT/GENE-DB human TR gene sequences. A later analysis assigned CDR3 sequences and most-parsimonious VDJ recombination scenarios with the TCRdist pipeline. In a later analysis, each TCR beta chain was defined by its CDR3 amino acid sequence together with its V-gene family, and reads lacking a unique V-gene family were excluded. As a way to deal with suspected cross-contamination and a sequencing artifact, a later analysis dropped hundreds of nucleotide sequences that were highly shared and had low generation probability. For each public chain, a later analysis derived a clonal expansion index from normalized ranks of inferred template counts within each repertoire. In a later analysis, generation probabilities were computed using a VDJ recombination model fitted to out-of-frame rearrangements, and the results were checked against IGoR. Hypergeometric tests were used in a later analysis to score TCR-TCR, TCR-HLA and TCR-CMV co-occurrence, with a repertoire-size bias correction applied to the TCR pairs. False discovery rates were estimated in a later analysis by permuting HLA or CMV assignments 20 times. In a later analysis, co-occurring TCRs were grouped using DBSCAN, and TCRdist sequence similarity was added for clustering within HLA-allele-positive subsets. For co-occurrence clustering, repertoires with fewer than 30,000 or more than 120,000 public chains were excluded, along with about five repertoires with anomalous nucleotide sharing. What TCRdb holds here is the immuneACCESS table cut down to in-frame rearrangements. Part of the clones is not present; checked against another copy, under half of the missing clones reflect an unresolved V gene, and the others are unexplained. V and J calls and clone size come straight from that table; D and trimming were deduced from the DNA. The sample contains just under 250,000 clones, around 80% of them found a single time. The top ten hold 4.5% to 6% of the sample.

As to this clone: This clone's antigen is unknown. Base qualities were left out, and no much larger clone turns up one base away.

Results the study describes overall, beyond this receptor: In a later analysis, HLA-associated TCR beta chains were found to be more clonally expanded and to have lower generation probabilities than equally common non-associated chains. The sequencing pipeline was judged likely to have produced a cluster of highly shared sequence variants as a technical artifact. CMV serostatus was the only immune exposure information available for the cohort. Correlated functional status among segregating V segments might reflect linkage disequilibrium, but an unknown experimental factor could not be ruled out. In an earlier analysis of around 600 of the donors, most TCR beta V segments were observed in productive rearrangements about 90% or about 30% of the time, broadly matching IMGT annotations. HLA typing was unavailable for some donors at each locus, so association tests used only the typed subset. Across donors, most TCR sequences were observed very rarely, whereas some public TCRs were present in many individuals. According to a later analysis, most CMV-associated TCR beta chains appeared to be HLA-restricted, and the HLA associations seemed to be driven largely by CMV exposure. Assigning TCR associations to individual alleles was difficult when HLA alleles, especially DR and DQ, strongly co-occurred. In a later analysis, more than 15,000 TCR beta sequences were associated with specific HLA alleles at a false discovery rate of 0.05. A later analysis reported that several top co-occurrence clusters appeared linked to parvovirus B19, influenza, CMV and Epstein-Barr virus. A further reported finding was that TCR beta sequences accurately predicted the HLA-A and HLA-B alleles for most subjects in the first cohort. V-gene and J-gene trimming of TCR beta chains was associated with a missense DCLRE1C variant in a later genetic analysis, and the association was replicated in an independent cohort. Presence/absence analyses assumed roughly uniform sequencing depth across donors, an assumption that may not hold. This cohort had only TCR beta chains sequenced, and the lack of alpha or paired-chain data limited which features could be detected. Compared with the roughly 720-donor mean, donors in an Asian-associated ancestry cluster had fewer N-insertions in productive TCRs, according to a later genetic analysis. A total of around 150 TCR beta chains were listed by the study as associated with cytomegalovirus. In a later analysis, the rate of TCR association differed among HLA loci, with DRB1 alleles having the most associated TCRs and HLA-C alleles having the fewest. Because counts were too low, about 15 rarely observed V segments, including chromosome 9 orphons, were left out of the earlier analysis of some 640 of the donors. Because the 87-base-pair reads could not distinguish some IMGT-functional V segments, including TRBV6-2 and TRBV6-3, those segments were excluded. Cytomegalovirus status was reported to be diagnosed by the classifier with high specificity and sensitivity in both the original and validation cohorts. A few of the identified cytomegalovirus-associated TCR beta chains were confirmed in vitro to be specific for cytomegalovirus antigens. It was suggested by the authors that the approach could potentially be generalized to other disease states and immunological phenotypes.

The CDR3 covers 15 residues, taking in both the cysteine and the phenylalanine. Only the CDR3 DNA is retained, 45 bases long and in frame from the first base. V lost 4 bases and J lost 1 base; the stretch between them is 12 bases long. Reading the germline V gene gives CDR1 SGHTA and CDR2 FQGNSA. The cohort comprised approximately 700 healthy bone marrow donors. Cohort members were all nominally healthy when sampled, although unrecorded immune exposures were likely present. The donor tested CMV seropositive and was one of the 289 seropositive cohort members. Every donor gave a peripheral blood sample, and the peripheral blood mononuclear cells from that sample were used for TCR beta sequencing. Genomic DNA was extracted from the blood cell samples with the Qiagen DNeasy Blood Extraction Kit.

What was sequenced was PBMCs. This sequence uses TRBV7-2 and TRBJ2-3; TRBD2 is a possible D gene, resting on 5 matching bases. The sequence came from a woman aged 40 to 55 in good health and CMV-seropositive. CDR3 protein: CASSSEARGTDTQYF. In nucleotide form, the sequence is TGTGCCAGCAGCTCGGAGGCTCGGGGCACAGATACGCAGTATTTT.